Below are 3 T cell receptor beta chains sequenced from a single sample in a study of tumor-infiltrating lymphocytes in localized non-small cell lung cancer. The assay was immunoSEQ multiplex PCR, and TCRdb's table has in-frame clones only and misses some. The data contain 13,000 to 15,000 clones, around 70% of them singletons. The specimen sequenced was uninvolved lung tissue not adjacent to the tumor. These receptors were taken from a human donor with non-small cell lung cancer.

The chain has TRBV5-4 and TRBJ2-1, with 10 bases matching TRBD2. V lost 6 bases and J lost 7; bases outside the gene matches: 13. Germline loops: CDR1 SGHNT, CDR2 YYREEE (reference sequence). CDR3 length: 16 amino acids. The CDR3 loop reads CASNAGSGLAMNEQFF. In DNA form, the CDR3 reads TGTGCCAGCAACGCCGGGTCGGGACTAGCGATGAATGAGCAGTTCTTC.

The chain couples TRBV30 to TRBJ2-4; 11 positions match TRBD1. The V gene's germline CDR1 is GTSNPN and CDR2 SVGIG (reference sequence). V lost 1 base to trimming and J lost 2 bases; unmatched junction nucleotides: 4. CDR3 length: 16 amino acids. The CDR3 nucleotides read TGTGCCTGGAGTGCTGGGACAGGGGGTACCAAAAACATTCAGTACTTC. Protein: CAWSAGTGGTKNIQYF.

V is TRBV19 and J is TRBJ1-3, with TRBD1 as a possible D gene (6 bases). V shed 4 bases and J shed 0 bases, with 13 bases lying between them. The V gene's germline CDR1 is LNHDA and CDR2 SQIVND (reference sequence). The CDR3 has 16 residues. The CDR3: CASSKRQEASGNTIYF. CDR3 sequence (DNA): TGTGCCAGTAGTAAAAGACAGGAGGCCTCTGGAAACACCATATATTTT.